This TCR beta chain appears in the sequencing data of a study of T cells in Graves' hyperthyroidism and ophthalmopathy. Study results and limitations: Classification by a 13 V-J model distinguished ophthalmopathy from stable hyperthyroidism. Among thyroid clonotypes expanded above 0.001, most also appeared in blood.

Amplified TCR beta CDR3 regions came from RNA transcripts. RT-PCR in the first round (using the HTBI primer set) targeted the TCR CDR3. TCRdb reprocessed the multiplex PCR reads with MiXCR, giving one entry per CDR3 protein. The sample lists a few hundred thousand distinct CDR3 sequences, about 21% occurring once. As regards this clonotype: Its specificity is not known.

V dropped 3 bases and J dropped 7 bases, with 13 bases sitting between them. The CDR3 has 14 residues. Germline assignment: CDR1 SGHDT and CDR2 YYEEEE. Patients counted as stable if ophthalmopathy did not develop within 18 months. Pregnant or lactating patients were excluded, as were those with uncontrolled infection or other autoimmune disease. The sequence was collected from a woman in her forties or fifties with Graves' hyperthyroidism. The material sequenced was blood. The V and J genes are TRBV5-6 and TRBJ2-2; D is perhaps TRBD1 (8 bases). The chain's CDR3 is CASSSDREGGELFF. DNA for the CDR3: TGTGCCAGCAGCTCGGACAGGGAGGGCGGGGAGCTGTTTTTT.